The clone carrying this TCR beta chain was counted only a few times. The antigen remains undetermined. Only healthy Caucasians were included as donors. Trimming took 5 bases from V and 2 from J, leaving 9 bases between them. There are 13 residues in the CDR3. Germline V gene sequence: CDR1 SGHTA, CDR2 FQGTGA. A universal primer site arose from template switching, and cDNA bore unique molecular identifiers. TCRdb independently ran MiXCR on the 5' RACE reads; one entry per CDR3 protein. The data hold some 260,000 distinct CDR3 sequences, with 11% to 15% observed a single time. These data come from a study of identical twins. Study-level points and caveats: In cord blood, abundant beta clonotypes had fewer insertions; memory showed no trend. The models systematically underestimated how much out-of-frame TCR alpha was shared in monozygotic twins.

This rearrangement joins TRBV7-3 to TRBJ2-5; unclear D gene. The sample consisted of memory (CD45RO+) T cells sorted from blood. The receptor was derived from a woman under 30 in good health. The DNA of the CDR3 is TGTGCCAGCAGCCCGGCCGCGCAAGAGACCCAGTACTTC. This codes for CASSPAAQETQYF.